This TCR beta chain is from a study of T cells after posttransplantation cyclophosphamide. Notes on the study in general: Tissue-infiltrating T cells from skin or gut overlapped little with blood T cells. Donor-recipient repertoire similarity was low at 1-2 months, rising over year one. Recipient CMV seropositivity and CMV reactivation strongly tracked TRB clonality.

TCRdb keeps only in-frame clones here, not all; method: immunoSEQ multiplex PCR. The sample presents about 33,000 clones, none singletons. Peripheral blood was collected from the related graft donor on the marrow donation day. There are a few counts of this clone. Its matching antigen is unknown. V lost 4 bases and J lost 3, with 9 bases in between. The CDR3 consists of 14 residues. Germline CDR1 and CDR2: MNHNY and SVGAGI (reference sequence). The sample consisted of PBMCs. The chain recombines TRBV6-6 with TRBJ1-4; tentatively, D is TRBD1 (5 bases). The sequence came from a woman in her 30s in good health and a related stem cell transplant donor. The CDR3 bases are TGTGCCAGCAGTTCCCAGGGTTCTAATGAAAAACTGTTTTTT. Protein: CASSSQGSNEKLFF.